This TCR beta chain derives from a study of long-term antiretroviral therapy in people with HIV. From germline, CDR1 is LGHNA and CDR2 YSLEER. Deletions cut 1 base from V and 6 bases from J, with 12 bases between. This CDR3 contains 15 residues. Sequencing relied on immunoSEQ assay v3.0, run at survey level. The sequencing target was 40,000-50,000 T-cell genomes per sample. The method was immunoSEQ multiplex PCR; TCRdb's version includes in-frame clones alone and lacks a portion of them. The data contain fewer than 40,000 clones, approximately 80% of them singletons. The chain has TRBV4-3 and TRBJ1-4; no firm D call. This material consisted of unsorted PBMCs, taken 3.4 years after starting antiretroviral therapy. This TCR came from a man aged 30-40 years with HIV. Written as DNA, the CDR3 is TGCGCCAGCAGCCAAGTTGGCGATCGGGATGAAAAACTGTTTTTT. Its protein product is CASSQVGDRDEKLFF.